Presented here are 32 T cell receptor beta chains from one specimen sequenced in a study of glioma-infiltrating T cells. Amplification of TCR alpha and beta CDR3 regions from RNA used iRepertoire nested multiplex PCR. TCRdb itself ran the multiplex PCR reads through MiXCR, one entry per CDR3 protein. This sample has approximately 400,000 distinct CDR3 sequences; less than 50% occur once, and the top ten carry about 12%. The sequencing input was glioma tissue, nonneoplastic brain tissue, or PBMCs (not recorded which). The receptors here all came from a human donor with low-grade glioma or glioblastoma, undergoing nonglioma brain surgery, or in good health (not recorded which).

This clonotype has only a few counts. The gene calls are TRBV4-1 and TRBJ2-1, with 11 bases matching TRBD2. CDR1 is MGHRA, CDR2 YSYEKL, per germline. This CDR3 spans 19 amino acids. V was pared by 0 bases and J by 0 bases, with 7 bases of the junction left unmatched. In DNA form, the CDR3 reads TGCGCCAGCAGCCAAGAGACTAGCGGGACCTTGAGCTCCTACAATGAGCAGTTCTTC. Protein product: CASSQETSGTLSSYNEQFF.

The chain recombines TRBV12-3 or TRBV12-4 with TRBJ2-7; D not certain. The V and J ends lost 10 bases and 2 bases respectively, with 15 bases between them. CDR3 length: 13 residues. CDR3 region: CAISLTAPYEQYF. CDR3 sequence (DNA): TGTGCCATCAGCCTAACGGCCCCCTACGAGCAGTACTTC.

CDR3 in amino acids: CSARATGGSYNEQFF. The CDR3 coding sequence is TGCAGTGCTAGGGCTACAGGGGGCTCCTACAATGAGCAGTTCTTC. The chain links TRBV20-1 to TRBJ2-1, with TRBD1 identical over 8 bases. Germline assignment: CDR1 DFQATT and CDR2 SNEGSKA (reference sequence). V lost 3 bases, J lost 0 bases, and 4 bases stayed unmatched. CDR3 length equals 15 residues.

In regard to this clonotype: One junction end does not reproduce the germline sequence, and a read error may be involved. The chain couples TRBV3-1 to TRBJ2-5; D unclear. CDR3 length: 14 amino acids. From germline, CDR1 is LGHDT and CDR2 YNNKEL (reference sequence). The CDR3 loop reads CASSQAFSQETQHF. DNA for the CDR3: TGTGCCAGCAGCCAAGCGTTTTCTCAAGAGACCCAGCACTTC.

The V gene is TRBV29-1, the J gene TRBJ2-1, with TRBD2 identical over 8 bases. The J segment lost 13 bases and the V segment lost 0 bases, leaving 11 bases of the junction unmatched. There are 14 residues in the CDR3. The germline gives CDR1 SQVTM, CDR2 ANQGSEA. Written as DNA, the CDR3 is TGCAGCGTTGAAGATATAGGGGGTGGGACTAGACAGTTCTTC. Protein sequence: CSVEDIGGGTRQFF.

The V call is TRBV5-1, the J call TRBJ1-1; D ambiguous. V dropped 1 base and J dropped 4 bases, with 14 bases sitting between them. Per germline, CDR1 SGHRS and CDR2 YFSETQ. The CDR3 loop spans 15 amino acids. The CDR3 DNA is TGCGCCAGCAGCTTGAGGGTCTCGGACGGCACTGAAGCTTTCTTT. Its protein is CASSLRVSDGTEAFF.

The chain joins TRBV4-1 to TRBJ1-2; D might be TRBD1 (5 bases). The CDR3 contains 17 residues. The V end was cut by 2 bases, the J end by 3 bases, with 19 bases between. Germline V gives CDR1 MGHRA, CDR2 YSYEKL. CDR3 nucleotides: TGCGCCAGCAGCCAACCTACGAAGCGGGGACTCGACTATGGCTACACCTTC. It translates to CASSQPTKRGLDYGYTF.

This clonotype showed up many times. The V and J genes are TRBV7-9 and TRBJ2-7; D is unclear. This CDR3 spans 13 amino acids. Trimming pared 4 bases from V and 3 bases from J, leaving 10 bases between. Germline V lookup: CDR1 SEHNR, CDR2 FQNEAQ (reference sequence). The CDR3 DNA follows: TGTGCCAGCAGCTCCCTTGAACGCTACGAGCAGTACTTC. It encodes CASSSLERYEQYF.

V is TRBV20-1 and J is TRBJ2-3; a possible D gene is TRBD2 (7 bases). The CDR3 loop spans 16 amino acids. The germline V gene encodes CDR1 DFQATT and CDR2 SNEGSKA (reference sequence). Between the trimmed V and J ends, which lost 6 bases and 0 bases, there was a span of 19 bases. The CDR3 nucleotides are TGCAGTGCCCCCTCTACCGGGGGGCGGAGCACAGATACGCAGTATTTT. It yields the protein CSAPSTGGRSTDTQYF.

The chain uses TRBV18 and TRBJ1-1; D remains unclear. The CDR3 totals 13 residues. With 2 bases removed from V and 2 bases from J, the gap between germline ends came to 6 bases. The germline V gene encodes CDR1 KGHSH and CDR2 LQKENI. This chain's CDR3 is CASSPDANTEAFF. The CDR3 bases are TGTGCCAGCTCACCAGACGCCAACACTGAAGCTTTCTTT.

The gene calls are TRBV18 and TRBJ1-2; 8 bases map to TRBD1. Germline lookup yields CDR1 KGHSH and CDR2 LQKENI. Trimming cost V 5 bases and J 8 bases; bases outside gene matches: 13. The CDR3 spans 15 residues. The CDR3 nucleotides are TGTGCCAGCTCAGGCAACCCCGGGACAGGTTTCGGCTACACCTTC. This codes for CASSGNPGTGFGYTF. Full variable domain (missing parts from reference TRBV18 and TRBJ1-2): NAGVMQNPRHLVRRRGQEARLRCSPMKGHSHVYWYRQLPEEGLKFMVYLQKENIIDESGMPKERFSAEFPKEGPSILRIQQVVRGDSAAYFCASSGNPGTGFGYTFGSGTRLTVV.

This clonotype was picked up many times. The rearrangement joins TRBV7-2 to TRBJ2-7, with a possible D match to TRBD2 (5 bases). Trimming removed 3 bases from V and 2 bases from J, with 11 bases in between. Looked up from germline, CDR1 is SGHTA and CDR2 is FQGNSA. CDR3 length equals 14 residues. The CDR3 DNA sequence: TGTGCCAGCAGCTTTGGCGGGCCTACCTACGAGCAGTACTTC. It translates to CASSFGGPTYEQYF. Using reference TRBV7-2 and TRBJ2-7 for the parts outside the CDR3, the full variable domain is GAGVSQSPSNKVTEKGKDVELRCDPISGHTALYWYRQSLGQGLEFLIYFQGNSAPDKSGLPSDRFSAERTGGSVSTLTIQRTQQEDSAVYLCASSFGGPTYEQYFGPGTRLTVT.

This clonotype came up many times. The V call is TRBV27, the J call TRBJ2-2; D tentatively reads TRBD1 or TRBD2 (6 bases each). V dropped 7 bases and J dropped 6 bases, with 12 bases sitting between them. This CDR3 is built from 13 residues. Germline assignment: CDR1 MNHEY and CDR2 SMNVEV (reference sequence). The CDR3 nucleotides read TGTGCCAGCACCCTTAGGGGGGCCGGGGAGCTGTTTTTT. Translating it yields CASTLRGAGELFF.

This clonotype showed up just a few times. The chain is built from TRBV7-8 and TRBJ2-1, with 7 bases aligning to TRBD2. J gave up 3 bases and V 5 bases, and 10 bases lay outside the gene matches. The CDR3 has 16 amino acids. Germline values: CDR1 SGHVS, CDR2 FQNEAQ. CDR3 protein: CASSISLAEVYNEQFF. CDR3 nucleotide sequence: TGTGCCAGCAGCATATCCCTAGCGGAAGTCTACAATGAGCAGTTCTTC.

This clonotype was found a few times. The chain joins TRBV7-2 to TRBJ1-5; possible D gene TRBD1, 5 bases. CDR1 and CDR2 from the germline V gene are SGHTA and FQGNSA. The CDR3 runs 14 residues. V shed 1 base and J shed 7 bases, with 11 bases lying between them. The CDR3 protein is CASSLVGGGQPQHF. The CDR3 region has the DNA TGTGCCAGCAGCTTAGTGGGGGGAGGCCAGCCCCAGCATTTT.

With respect to this clonotype: Since the CDR3 does not end with the conserved phenylalanine or tryptophan, this likely comes from a read error. This chain uses TRBV20-1 with TRBJ1-5; D is ambiguous. V lost 1 base, J lost 2 bases, and 9 bases lay in between. The germline V gene has CDR1 DFQATT and CDR2 SNEGSKA (reference sequence). CDR3 length: 14 amino acids. CDR3 bases: TGCAGTGCTAGAGTCGGGGAGGGCAATCAGCCCCAGCATTCT. Encoded protein: CSARVGEGNQPQHS.

The chain carries TRBV4-1 and TRBJ2-3; maybe TRBD2 (6 bases). CDR3 length: 16 residues. V lost 3 bases, J lost 2 bases, and 15 bases lay in between. CDR1 and CDR2 from the germline V gene are MGHRA and YSYEKL. The CDR3 loop is CASSQRDSGFTDTQYF. The CDR3, as DNA: TGCGCCAGCAGCCAGCGGGATAGCGGATTCACAGATACGCAGTATTTT.

This clonotype came up a few times. The chain links TRBV7-2 to TRBJ2-7; no clear D gene. V was clipped by 1 base and J by 0 bases, with 7 bases between them. The V gene's germline CDR1 is SGHTA and CDR2 FQGNSA. This CDR3 has 14 residues. The CDR3 region has the DNA TGTGCCAGCAGCTTAGTGGTAAGCTCCTACGAGCAGTACTTC. Translation: CASSLVVSSYEQYF.

V is TRBV4-3 and J is TRBJ2-3, with D perhaps assigned TRBD1 or TRBD2 (5 bases each). From germline, CDR1 is LGHNA and CDR2 YSLEER. The V end was cut by 1 base, the J end by 6 bases, with 20 bases between. CDR3 size: 17 residues. CDR3 nucleotide sequence: TGCGCCAGCAGCCAAGTCCACCGGGACCCCACCGGGGATACGCAGTATTTT. Residues: CASSQVHRDPTGDTQYF.

This clonotype has more than one count but fewer than ten. This sequence joins TRBV6-2 or TRBV6-3 and TRBJ2-1, with 7 nucleotides matching TRBD2. Germline V gene sequence: CDR1 MNHEY, CDR2 SVGEGT. The V and J ends lost 3 bases and 3 bases, in that order; junction bases with no gene match: 14. This CDR3 is built from 18 residues. In DNA form, the CDR3 reads TGTGCCAGCAGTTATGAACACCCAGCGGGATTGGGCTACAATGAGCAGTTCTTC. It yields the protein CASSYEHPAGLGYNEQFF.

Turning to this clonotype: A read error is possible here, since a much larger clone lies one base away. The rearrangement links TRBV6-5 to TRBJ2-1; possible D gene TRBD1, 6 bases. This CDR3 contains 15 residues. V was pared by 5 bases and J by 7 bases, with 18 bases between. The germline V gene has CDR1 MNHEY and CDR2 SVGAGI. The CDR3 loop is CASSALRQVTNEQFF. Here the CDR3 DNA reads TGTGCCAGCAGTGCTCTCAGACAGGTTACTAATGAGCAGTTCTTC.

As to this clonotype: An end of the junction does not agree with germline; a read error may underlie this. This chain uses TRBV7-2 with TRBJ2-3; the D gene is possibly TRBD2 (6 bases). This CDR3 has 14 residues. CDR1 is SGHTA and CDR2 is FQGNSA in the germline V gene. CDR3 sequence reads: CPSSLADSTDTQYF. CDR3 bases: TGTCCCAGCAGCTTAGCGGATAGCACAGATACGCAGTATTTT.

This sequence joins TRBV6-1 and TRBJ1-1; a possible D gene is TRBD1 (5 bases). The V and J ends lost 5 bases and 2 bases respectively, with 9 bases between them. There are 13 residues in the CDR3. Germline lookup yields CDR1 MNHNS and CDR2 SASEGT. The CDR3 protein is CASSPQVNTEAFF. For the CDR3, the DNA is TGTGCCAGCAGTCCACAGGTTAACACTGAAGCTTTCTTT.

This clonotype was seen at least ten times. The chain links TRBV20-1 to TRBJ2-1; weak D call: TRBD2 (6 bases). There are 15 residues in the CDR3. Germline assignment: CDR1 DFQATT and CDR2 SNEGSKA (reference sequence). The V end lost 0 bases, the J end lost 1 base, and 10 bases lay between the germline ends. CDR3 protein: CSARDIAGSYNEQFF. CDR3 in DNA: TGCAGTGCTAGAGATATTGCGGGGTCCTACAATGAGCAGTTCTTC.

This clonotype was seen repeatedly, ten times or more. This rearrangement joins TRBV6-2 or TRBV6-3 to TRBJ2-7; D is unclear. The V end was cut by 3 bases, the J end by 3 bases, with 6 bases between. CDR1 is MNHEY, CDR2 SVGEGT, per germline. The CDR3 totals 12 residues. For the CDR3, the DNA is TGTGCCAGCAGTTATTTAGACTACGAGCAGTACTTC. It specifies CASSYLDYEQYF.

With respect to this clonotype: This may stem from a read error, because a much larger clone lies one nucleotide away. The genes are TRBV28 and TRBJ1-2; D remains ambiguous. Trimming took 3 bases from V and 11 from J, leaving 13 bases between them. Per the germline V gene, CDR1 is MDHEN and CDR2 is SYDVKM. The CDR3 consists of 12 residues. This chain's CDR3 is CASSLRDKKYTF. In DNA, the CDR3 is TGTGCCAGCAGTTTGAGAGACAAAAAGTACACCTTC.

This clonotype occurred once. This chain uses TRBV28 with TRBJ2-7; D not certain. The V end was cut by 3 bases, the J end by 3 bases, with 15 bases between. Germline V gene sequence: CDR1 MDHEN, CDR2 SYDVKM. The CDR3 is made up of 15 amino acids. The CDR3 nucleotides are TGTGCCAGCAGTTTTGTCCCAGTCGCCTTCTACGAGCAGTACTTC. It yields the protein CASSFVPVAFYEQYF.

This chain links TRBV7-9 with TRBJ1-2; 9 bases are shared with TRBD1. CDR3 length: 15 amino acids. Per the germline V gene, CDR1 is SEHNR and CDR2 is FQNEAQ (reference sequence). V lost 4 bases to trimming and J lost 9 bases; unmatched junction nucleotides: 12. CDR3 bases: TGTGCCAGCAGCTCCTTCTCACAGGGGGCAAGGAGCTACACCTTC. Protein product: CASSSFSQGARSYTF.

V is TRBV27 and J is TRBJ2-2; weak D call: TRBD2 (5 bases). The germline V gene has CDR1 MNHEY and CDR2 SMNVEV (reference sequence). The CDR3 is 18 residues long. V was clipped by 5 bases and J by 4 bases, with 23 bases between them. The CDR3 sequence: CASSRNLTLVPVTGELFF. The DNA of the CDR3 is TGTGCCAGCAGTCGTAATCTCACACTAGTGCCGGTCACCGGGGAGCTGTTTTTT.

CDR3 DNA sequence: TGCAGTGCTAGAGATGACGGCGAGCAGTACTTC. This translates into CSARDDGEQYF. The chain combines TRBV20-1 with TRBJ2-7; D is unresolved. With 0 bases removed from V and 6 bases from J, the gap between germline ends came to 6 bases. Germline CDR1 is DFQATT and CDR2 is SNEGSKA (reference sequence). The length of the CDR3 is 11 residues.

CDR3 sequence: CASSEFPGRYGYTF. The DNA for the CDR3 is TGTGCCAGCAGTGAATTTCCAGGTCGCTATGGCTACACCTTC. The V gene is TRBV25-1, the J gene TRBJ1-2; D is ambiguous. CDR3 size: 14 residues. Germline V gene sequence: CDR1 MGHDK, CDR2 SYGVNS. The V and J ends lost 1 base and 4 bases respectively, with 10 bases between them.

This sequence joins TRBV29-1 and TRBJ2-3; D is perhaps TRBD1 (5 bases). This CDR3 is 12 amino acids long. V dropped 7 bases and J dropped 0 bases, with 8 bases sitting between them. Germline CDR1 reads SQVTM; CDR2 reads ANQGSEA. The CDR3 DNA reads TGCAGCGGTGACAGAAGCACAGATACGCAGTATTTT. Translation gives CSGDRSTDTQYF.